The text below deals with one TCR beta chain. Its antigen is not identified. The study excluded patients with uncontrolled infection, other autoimmune disease, pregnancy or lactation. The sample belongs to a study of T cells in Graves' hyperthyroidism and ophthalmopathy. There were TCR beta CDR3 regions amplified from RNA transcripts. First-round RT-PCR with HTBI primers amplified the TCR CDR3 region. TCRdb recomputed calls from the multiplex PCR reads with MiXCR, one row per CDR3 protein. The sample shows roughly 290,000 distinct CDR3 sequences, over 15% of them seen only once. Findings and limits, study-wide: Within blood appeared most thyroid clonotypes that had expanded above 0.001.

The V gene's germline CDR1 is SGHTA and CDR2 FQGNSA. This CDR3 region has 17 residues. V was trimmed by 3 bases and J by 0 bases, leaving 15 bases between them. This TCR was sampled from a woman aged 60-75 years with Graves' ophthalmopathy. Source material: blood. The chain is built from TRBV7-2 and TRBJ1-3; D is undetermined. The CDR3 DNA is TGTGCCAGCAGCTTTGGGCCGCTCGAATACTCTGGAAACACCATATATTTT. It specifies CASSFGPLEYSGNTIYF.